A single sample gave rise to the 4 T cell receptor beta chains below, sequenced in a study of shared clonotypes between healthy human individuals (dated by TCRdb to about 2020). Preparation of the library involved the immunoSEQ multiplex PCR assay. Not all clones reach the TCRdb copy of this immuneACCESS table, which keeps in-frame sequences only. Checked studies attribute under half of the gap to unresolved V genes and leave the rest unexplained. A total of fewer than 2.5 million clones appear in this sample, 90% to 95% of them only once. Roughly 0.36% of the sample is taken by the ten largest. The specimen was naive CD4+ T cells from PBMCs. This sample's cell subset or site label indicates: CD45RA+ positively selected. These receptors were taken from a man aged 18 to 35 in good health. Some clones in this sample may be carry-over from other donors' samples.

The chain combines TRBV7-3 with TRBJ1-1; possibly TRBD1 for D (5 bases). The CDR3 extends over 14 amino acids. Germline V gene lookup returns CDR1 SGHTA and CDR2 FQGTGA. Trimming pared 5 bases from V and 2 bases from J, leaving 12 bases between. The CDR3 DNA reads TGTGCCAGCAGCGCCTTGGGGCGAAACACTGAAGCTTTCTTT. Encoded protein: CASSALGRNTEAFF.

The rearrangement joins TRBV7-3 to TRBJ2-2, with 10 bases aligning to TRBD2. Germline V gene data show CDR1 as SGHTA and CDR2 as FQGTGA. After removal of 2 bases from V and 7 bases from J, the junction contained 22 bases not matched to a gene. The CDR3 totals 21 residues. The CDR3 loop reads CASSLYRRGGSSGSAGGELFF. As DNA, the CDR3 is TGTGCCAGCAGCTTATACCGCAGGGGAGGTTCTAGCGGGAGTGCGGGCGGGGAGCTGTTTTTT.

This chain joins TRBV5-5 and TRBJ2-5; D not certain. This CDR3 contains 16 residues. V lost 0 bases and J lost 0, with 12 bases in between. Germline V gives CDR1 SGHKS, CDR2 YYEKEE (reference sequence). CDR3 DNA sequence: TGTGCCAGCAGCTTGGCCGGGTCAGAATACCAAGAGACCCAGTACTTC. Translation: CASSLAGSEYQETQYF.

The rearrangement joins TRBV27 to TRBJ2-7, with unresolved D. The CDR3 sequence is 13 residues long. The V end was cut by 7 bases, the J end by 5 bases, with 15 bases between. In germline, CDR1 is MNHEY, CDR2 SMNVEV (reference sequence). CDR3 loop: CASTSKGTHEQYF. For the CDR3, the DNA is TGTGCCAGCACCAGCAAGGGAACCCACGAGCAGTACTTC.